The T cell receptor beta chain described here comes from a study of T cell repertoires in cytomegalovirus infection. Study context: Public signatures in TCR beta pointed to CMV infection and matching HLA type. Overall study findings and caveats: Accumulated public TCR beta family frequency recognized individuals carrying CMV together with the relevant HLA. The ex vivo response was dominated by HLA-C-restricted CMV-specific TCR beta clonotypes.

TCRdb reanalysed the reads using MiXCR and keeps one entry per CDR3 protein. This sample has approximately 470,000 distinct CDR3 sequences, with roughly 43% found just once. Trimming left V 7 bases short and J 4 bases short, with 13 bases between. Germline values: CDR1 SGHVS, CDR2 FNYEAQ. The CDR3 has 13 residues. This clonotype was counted between two and nine times. Its antigen is unknown. The sample in question was cultured PBMCs, obtained from culture after CMV antigen stimulation. The V call is TRBV7-6, the J call TRBJ1-2; the D gene is possibly TRBD1 (6 bases). The receptor was derived from a human donor in good health (CMV status not recorded). Some clones in this sample may be carry-over from other donors' samples. The CDR3 is CASKPRGIYGYTF. CDR3 nucleotides: TGTGCCAGCAAGCCCAGGGGTATCTATGGCTACACCTTC.